These T cell receptor beta chains were read from a single sample in a study of patients and donors after allogeneic stem cell transplantation. TCRdb ran MiXCR on the RT-PCR reads and lists one entry per CDR3 protein. The sample carries about a million distinct CDR3 sequences, approximately 18% recorded once. The sequenced sample consisted of blood, either unsorted or a sorted T cell fraction (not recorded which). These receptors originate from a human donor who was either an allogeneic HSCT recipient or a stem cell or donor lymphocyte infusion donor (not recorded which). It is not recorded whose cells these are; they may come from a transplant donor. Each CDR3 is given with its conserved first and last residue. The order of the fields is J gene, D gene, clone size, V gene, CDR3 protein. The D gene is left open where the match is weak. The size entry is marked missing in some rows and otherwise reads once, few, many or a size class.

>TRBJ1-3|NA|few|TRBV14
CASSLQTGNTIYF
>TRBJ1-2|TRBD1|NA|TRBV14
CASSQGPGQVYGYTF
>TRBJ1-1|NA|few|TRBV7-2
CASRSRVGTEAFF
>TRBJ2-3|NA|NA|TRBV5-6
CASSLERKSTDTQYF
>TRBJ1-1|NA|NA|TRBV4-2
CASSQDGTRDGTEAFF
>TRBJ2-3|TRBD2|NA|TRBV10-3
CAISLTSGSTDTQYF
>TRBJ1-2|TRBD1|many|TRBV4-3
CASSQNRGLGYTF
>TRBJ1-6|NA|NA|TRBV20-1
CSAGTYNSPLHF
>TRBJ1-2|TRBD1|few|TRBV2
CASSEMGTGENYGYTF
>TRBJ2-1|NA|NA|TRBV5-1
CASSLRGREVWNEQFF
>TRBJ1-1|NA|NA|TRBV5-1
CASSLVPGGNTEAFF
>TRBJ1-5|NA|NA|TRBV21-1
CASSTPGGNSNQPQHF
>TRBJ1-5|NA|NA|TRBV4-1
CASSQVPGPKKDQPQHF
>TRBJ1-2|NA|NA|TRBV20-1
CSADDPGPSNPRYGYTF
>TRBJ1-6|TRBD1|NA|TRBV7-9
CASSFWTGGENSPLHF
>TRBJ2-3|NA|few|TRBV6-2/TRBV6-3
CASSYSMASSDTQYF
>TRBJ2-3|NA|few|TRBV4-3
CASSQVYTDTQYF
>TRBJ2-1|TRBD2|NA|TRBV4-3
CASSQDGTSGGAYNEQFF